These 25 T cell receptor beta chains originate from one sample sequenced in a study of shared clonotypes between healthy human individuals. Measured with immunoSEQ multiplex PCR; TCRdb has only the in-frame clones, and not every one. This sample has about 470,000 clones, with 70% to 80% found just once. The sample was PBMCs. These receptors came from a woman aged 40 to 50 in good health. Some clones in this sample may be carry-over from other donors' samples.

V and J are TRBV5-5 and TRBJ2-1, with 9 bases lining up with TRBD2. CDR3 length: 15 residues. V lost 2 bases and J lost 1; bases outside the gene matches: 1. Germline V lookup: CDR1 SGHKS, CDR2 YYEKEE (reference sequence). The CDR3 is CASSLSGGSYNEQFF. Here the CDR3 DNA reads TGTGCCAGCAGCTTAAGCGGGGGGTCCTACAATGAGCAGTTCTTC.

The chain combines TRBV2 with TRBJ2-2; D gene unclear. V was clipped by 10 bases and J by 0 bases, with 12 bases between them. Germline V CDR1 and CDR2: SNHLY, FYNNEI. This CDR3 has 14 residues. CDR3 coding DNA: TGTGCCAACGACAAGTTCGCGAACACCGGGGAGCTGTTTTTT. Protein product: CANDKFANTGELFF.

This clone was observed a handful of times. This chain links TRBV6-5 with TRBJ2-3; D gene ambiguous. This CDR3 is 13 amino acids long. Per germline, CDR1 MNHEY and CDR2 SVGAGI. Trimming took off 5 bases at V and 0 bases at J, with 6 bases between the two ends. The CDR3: CASSRFSTDTQYF. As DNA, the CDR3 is TGTGCCAGCAGTCGTTTTAGCACAGATACGCAGTATTTT.

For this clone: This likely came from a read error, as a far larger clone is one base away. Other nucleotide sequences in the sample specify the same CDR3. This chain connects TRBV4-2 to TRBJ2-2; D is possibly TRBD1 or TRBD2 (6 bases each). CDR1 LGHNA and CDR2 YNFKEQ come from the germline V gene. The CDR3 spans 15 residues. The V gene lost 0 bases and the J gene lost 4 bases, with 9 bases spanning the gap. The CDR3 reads CASSQEEGGTGELFF. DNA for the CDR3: TGTGCCAGCAGCCAAGAAGAGGGGGGCACCGGGGAGCTGTTTTTT.

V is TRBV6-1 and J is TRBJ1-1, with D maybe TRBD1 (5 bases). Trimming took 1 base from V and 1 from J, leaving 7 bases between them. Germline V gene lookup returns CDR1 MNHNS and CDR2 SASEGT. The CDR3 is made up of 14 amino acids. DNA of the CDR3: TGTGCCAGCAGTGAAGTGAGGGGGAACACTGAAGCTTTCTTT. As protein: CASSEVRGNTEAFF.

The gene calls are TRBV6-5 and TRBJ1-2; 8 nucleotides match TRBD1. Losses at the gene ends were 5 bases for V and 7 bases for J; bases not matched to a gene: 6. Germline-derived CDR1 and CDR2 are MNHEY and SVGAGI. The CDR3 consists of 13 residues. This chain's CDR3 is CASSQGQEAGYTF. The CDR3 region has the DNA TGTGCCAGCAGTCAGGGACAGGAGGCTGGCTACACCTTC.

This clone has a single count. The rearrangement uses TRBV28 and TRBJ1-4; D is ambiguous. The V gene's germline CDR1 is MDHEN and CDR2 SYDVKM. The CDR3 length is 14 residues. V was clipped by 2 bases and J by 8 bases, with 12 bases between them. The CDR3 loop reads CASSLVLGPEKLFF. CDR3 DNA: TGTGCCAGCAGTTTAGTACTGGGTCCCGAAAAACTGTTTTTT.

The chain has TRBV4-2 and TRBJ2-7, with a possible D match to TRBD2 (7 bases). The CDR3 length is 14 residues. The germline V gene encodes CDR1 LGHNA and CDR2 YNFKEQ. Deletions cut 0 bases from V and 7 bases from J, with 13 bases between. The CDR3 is CASSQDLRGGEQYF. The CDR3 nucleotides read TGTGCCAGCAGCCAAGATCTTAGGGGGGGTGAGCAGTACTTC.

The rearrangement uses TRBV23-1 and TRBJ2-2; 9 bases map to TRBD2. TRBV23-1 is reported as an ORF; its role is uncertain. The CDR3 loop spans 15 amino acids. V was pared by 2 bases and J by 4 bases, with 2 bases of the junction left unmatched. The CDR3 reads CASSQVSGSTGELFF. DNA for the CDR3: TGCGCCAGCAGTCAAGTTAGCGGGAGCACCGGGGAGCTGTTTTTT.

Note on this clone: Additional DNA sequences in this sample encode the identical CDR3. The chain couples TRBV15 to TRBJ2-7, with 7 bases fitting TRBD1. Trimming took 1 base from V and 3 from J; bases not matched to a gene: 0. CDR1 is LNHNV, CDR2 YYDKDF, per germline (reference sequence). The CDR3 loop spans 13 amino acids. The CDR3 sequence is CATSRGDSYEQYF. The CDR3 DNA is TGTGCCACCAGCAGAGGGGACAGCTACGAGCAGTACTTC.

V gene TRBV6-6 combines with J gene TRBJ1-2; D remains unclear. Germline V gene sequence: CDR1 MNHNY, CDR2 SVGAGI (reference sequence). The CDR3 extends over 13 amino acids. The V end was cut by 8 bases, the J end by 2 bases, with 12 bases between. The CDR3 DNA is TGTGCCAGCCGTCATACAAAAAACTATGGCTACACCTTC. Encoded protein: CASRHTKNYGYTF.

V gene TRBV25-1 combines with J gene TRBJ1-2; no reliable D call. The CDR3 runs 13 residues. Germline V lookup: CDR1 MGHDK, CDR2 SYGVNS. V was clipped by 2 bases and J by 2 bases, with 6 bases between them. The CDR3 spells CASSETGNYGYTF. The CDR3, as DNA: TGTGCCAGCAGTGAAACTGGGAACTATGGCTACACCTTC.

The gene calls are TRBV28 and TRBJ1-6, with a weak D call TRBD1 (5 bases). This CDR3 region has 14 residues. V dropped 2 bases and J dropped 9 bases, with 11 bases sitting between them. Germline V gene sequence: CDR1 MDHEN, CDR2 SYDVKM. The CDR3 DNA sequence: TGTGCCAGCAGTTTAAACAGGAGGAGTTCACCCCTCCACTTT. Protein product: CASSLNRRSSPLHF.

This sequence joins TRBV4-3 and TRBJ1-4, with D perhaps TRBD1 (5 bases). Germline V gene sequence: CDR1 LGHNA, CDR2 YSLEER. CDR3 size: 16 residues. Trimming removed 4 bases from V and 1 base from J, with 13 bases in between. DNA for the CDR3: TGCGCCAGCAGCCGGGGGTCCTACAGAACTAATGAAAAACTGTTTTTT. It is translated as CASSRGSYRTNEKLFF.

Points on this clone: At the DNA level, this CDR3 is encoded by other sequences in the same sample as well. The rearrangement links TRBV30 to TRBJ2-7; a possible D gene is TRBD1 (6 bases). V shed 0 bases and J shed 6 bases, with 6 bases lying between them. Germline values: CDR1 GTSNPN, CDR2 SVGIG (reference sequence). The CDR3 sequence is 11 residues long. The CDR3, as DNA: TGTGCCTGGAGTGTAGGGGGCGAGCAGTACTTC. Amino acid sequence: CAWSVGGEQYF.

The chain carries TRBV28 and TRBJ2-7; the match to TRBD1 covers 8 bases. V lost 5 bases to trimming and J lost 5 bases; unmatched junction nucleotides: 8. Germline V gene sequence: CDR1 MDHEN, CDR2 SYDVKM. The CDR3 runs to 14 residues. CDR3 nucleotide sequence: TGTGCCAGCAGTCGGACAGGGAGGATCCACGAGCAGTACTTC. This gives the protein CASSRTGRIHEQYF.

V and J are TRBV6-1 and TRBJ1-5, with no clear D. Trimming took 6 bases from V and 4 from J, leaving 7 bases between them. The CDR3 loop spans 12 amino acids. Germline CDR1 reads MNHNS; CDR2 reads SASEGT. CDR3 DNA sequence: TGTGCCAGCAGGTCGGCGAATCAGCCCCAGCATTTT. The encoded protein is CASRSANQPQHF.

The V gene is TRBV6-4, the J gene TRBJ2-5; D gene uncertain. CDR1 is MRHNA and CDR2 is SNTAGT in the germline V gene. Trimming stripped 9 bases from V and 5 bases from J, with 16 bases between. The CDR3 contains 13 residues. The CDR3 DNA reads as TGTGCCAGAGGCCCCGGCGTGGGGGAGACCCAGTACTTC. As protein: CARGPGVGETQYF.

The CDR3 spells CASSGVYNEQFF. The CDR3 DNA follows: TGTGCCAGCAGTGGAGTGTACAATGAGCAGTTCTTC. The rearrangement links TRBV25-1 to TRBJ2-1; D call uncertain. CDR1 and CDR2 (germline): MGHDK, SYGVNS. This CDR3 spans 12 amino acids. With 4 bases removed from V and 4 bases from J, the gap between germline ends came to 5 bases. The variable domain in full, with the rest retrieved from reference TRBV25-1 and TRBJ2-1, is EADIYQTPRYLVIGTGKKITLECSQTMGHDKMYWYQQDPGMELHLIHYSYGVNSTEKGDLSSESTVSRIRTEHFPLTLESARPSHTSQYLCASSGVYNEQFFGPGTRLTVL.

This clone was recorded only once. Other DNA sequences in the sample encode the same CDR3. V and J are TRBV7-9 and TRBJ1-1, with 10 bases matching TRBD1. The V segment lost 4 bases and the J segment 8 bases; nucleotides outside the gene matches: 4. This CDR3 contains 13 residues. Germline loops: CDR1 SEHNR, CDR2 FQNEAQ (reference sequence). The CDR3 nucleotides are TGTGCCAGCAGCTCCGACAGGGGGCAGGAAGCTTTCTTT. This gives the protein CASSSDRGQEAFF.

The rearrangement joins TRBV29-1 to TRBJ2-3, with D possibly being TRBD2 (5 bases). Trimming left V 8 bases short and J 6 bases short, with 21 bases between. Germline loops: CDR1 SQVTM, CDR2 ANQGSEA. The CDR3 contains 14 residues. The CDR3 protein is CSLLFTEAGDTQYF. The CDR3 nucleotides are TGCAGCTTGCTATTTACGGAGGCAGGTGATACGCAGTATTTT.

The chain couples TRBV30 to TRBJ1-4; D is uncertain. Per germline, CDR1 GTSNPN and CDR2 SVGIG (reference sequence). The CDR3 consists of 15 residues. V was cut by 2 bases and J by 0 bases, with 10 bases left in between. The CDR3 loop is CAWSLGFATNEKLFF. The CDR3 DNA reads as TGTGCCTGGAGTTTGGGGTTTGCAACTAATGAAAAACTGTTTTTT.

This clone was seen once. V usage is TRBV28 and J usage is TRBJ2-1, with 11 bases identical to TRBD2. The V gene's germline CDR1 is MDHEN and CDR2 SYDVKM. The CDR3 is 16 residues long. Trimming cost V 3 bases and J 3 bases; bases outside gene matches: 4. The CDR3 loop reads CASSLPLAGGYNEQFF. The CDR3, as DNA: TGTGCCAGCAGTTTGCCCCTAGCGGGAGGCTACAATGAGCAGTTCTTC. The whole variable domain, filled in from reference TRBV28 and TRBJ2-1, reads DVKVTQSSRYLVKRTGEKVFLECVQDMDHENMFWYRQDPGLGLRLIYFSYDVKMKEKGDIPEGYSVSREKKERFSLILESASTNQTSMYLCASSLPLAGGYNEQFFGPGTRLTVL.

CDR3 loop: CASSFKLSGANVLTF. CDR3 nucleotide sequence: TGTGCCAGCAGCTTTAAATTATCTGGGGCCAACGTCCTGACTTTC. The chain links TRBV5-8 to TRBJ2-6, with D unclear. This CDR3 contains 15 residues. From germline, CDR1 is SGHTS and CDR2 YDEGEE. The V end lost 2 bases, the J end lost 1 base, and 7 bases lay between the germline ends.

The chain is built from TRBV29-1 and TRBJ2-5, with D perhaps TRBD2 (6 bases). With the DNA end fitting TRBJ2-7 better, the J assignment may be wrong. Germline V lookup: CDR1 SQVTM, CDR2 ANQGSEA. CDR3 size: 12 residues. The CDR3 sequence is CSVGEDIYEQYF. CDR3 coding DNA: TGCAGCGTTGGGGAGGACATCTACGAGCAGTACTTC.